One and the same sample provided the 8 T cell receptor beta chains below, sequenced in a study of shared T cell receptors in the human thymus. Sequencing used immunoSEQ multiplex PCR; TCRdb keeps in-frame clones, though not all of them. Of hundreds of thousands of clones in the sample, around nine tenths were seen once. These data also featured in a second study, about human thymus T cells.

Sample: thymocytes. The receptors were gathered from a boy under two years old with a congenital heart defect.

This sequence joins TRBV19 and TRBJ2-1; the match to TRBD2 covers 7 bases. This CDR3 has 15 residues. Germline V gives CDR1 LNHDA, CDR2 SQIVND (reference sequence). The V and J ends lost 6 bases and 1 base, in that order; junction bases with no gene match: 6. CDR3 amino acids: CASSPLAPSYNEQFF. The CDR3 bases are TGTGCCAGTAGCCCACTAGCGCCTTCCTACAATGAGCAGTTCTTC.

The chain carries TRBV11-3 and TRBJ2-7; 10 positions match TRBD1. The CDR3 totals 17 residues. CDR1 and CDR2 from the germline V gene are SGHNT and YENEEA. The V gene end was trimmed by 5 bases and the J gene end by 3 bases; junction bases not matched to a gene: 13. The CDR3 DNA reads TGTGCCAGCAGCCGCACCATCCGGGACAGGGGACACTACGAGCAGTACTTC. Protein product: CASSRTIRDRGHYEQYF.

The chain carries TRBV6-5 and TRBJ1-2, with no clear D. The germline V gene encodes CDR1 MNHEY and CDR2 SVGAGI. Trimming pared 6 bases from V and 4 bases from J, leaving 9 bases between. The CDR3 contains 12 residues. DNA for the CDR3: TGTGCCAGCAGACGGGAAGGCTATGGCTACACCTTC. Translating gives CASRREGYGYTF.

This clone was counted a few times. V gene TRBV28 combines with J gene TRBJ2-5; 7 bases agree with TRBD2. This CDR3 is built from 16 residues. Germline CDR1 MDHEN, CDR2 SYDVKM. The junction had 6 bases not matched to a gene; V was cut back by 2 bases and J by 0 bases. CDR3 in DNA: TGTGCCAGCAGTTTACGGGCTAGCGGAGACCAAGAGACCCAGTACTTC. Its translation: CASSLRASGDQETQYF.

The V and J genes are TRBV9 and TRBJ1-2, with 12 bases identical to TRBD1. Germline trimming cut 2 bases from V and 5 bases from J; bases unmatched to any gene: 4. Germline lookup yields CDR1 SGDLS and CDR2 YYNGEE. This CDR3 has 15 amino acids. The CDR3 spells CASSVGQGAGYGYTF. As DNA, the CDR3 is TGTGCCAGCAGCGTGGGACAGGGGGCGGGATATGGCTACACCTTC.

The genes are TRBV5-8 and TRBJ2-7, with D maybe TRBD1 (6 bases). V gave up 3 bases and J gave up 3 bases, with 10 bases separating them. Germline CDR1 and CDR2: SGHTS and YDEGEE. The CDR3 runs to 13 residues. The CDR3 is CASSSTGNYEQYF. The CDR3 DNA follows: TGTGCCAGCAGCTCCACAGGGAACTACGAGCAGTACTTC. Using reference TRBV5-8 and TRBJ2-7 for the parts outside the CDR3, the full variable domain is EAGVTQSPTHLIKTRGQQATLRCSPISGHTSVYWYQQALGLGLQFLLWYDEGEERNRGNFPPRFSGRQFPNYSSELNVNALELEDSALYLCASSSTGNYEQYFGPGTRLTVT.

The chain links TRBV27 to TRBJ2-1; tentative D call: TRBD1 (8 bases). CDR3 size: 24 residues. Trimming pared 3 bases from V and 7 bases from J, leaving 43 bases between. Germline V gene sequence: CDR1 MNHEY, CDR2 SMNVEV (reference sequence). The DNA for the CDR3 is TGTGCCAGCAGTTTTGTGGGACAGGAAAAGTTGTATCGTCTTAGGGCGGGAGTGGTTAATGAGCAGTTCTTC. As protein: CASSFVGQEKLYRLRAGVVNEQFF.

The CDR3 reads CASSLEETGLHPGNTIYF. CDR3 bases: TGTGCCAGCAGCTTAGAGGAGACAGGGTTACATCCTGGAAACACCATATATTTT. This rearrangement joins TRBV7-2 to TRBJ1-3; 7 nucleotides align to TRBD1. The J segment lost 2 bases and the V segment lost 1 base, leaving 11 bases of the junction unmatched. This CDR3 has 18 amino acids. Germline V gene sequence: CDR1 SGHTA, CDR2 FQGNSA.